This T cell receptor (beta chain) is from a study of T cell responses to AZD1222 COVID-19 vaccine. Overall study findings and caveats: Spike as a whole was targeted by vaccine-associated CD4 TCRs, dominant at 160-218 and 743-854. Of the AZD1222 recipients, only six were seropositive at baseline.

V lost 3 bases to trimming and J lost 0 bases; unmatched junction nucleotides: 10. This CDR3 comprises 17 residues. Germline V CDR1 and CDR2: KGHSH, LQKENI. A note on this clone: Its antigen is unknown.

TCRdb keeps only in-frame clones here, not all; method: immunoSEQ multiplex PCR. The data contain roughly 180,000 clones, 85% to 95% of them singletons. The rearrangement joins TRBV18 to TRBJ1-1; 7 nucleotides match TRBD1. The TCR originated in an adult who received the MenACWY meningococcal vaccine as a control. Sequenced material: peripheral blood, taken 28 days after the second dose of the MenACWY control vaccine. CDR3 nucleotides: TGTGCCAGCTCACCCTCGGCGGACAGGACCTTGAACACTGAAGCTTTCTTT. Translating it yields CASSPSADRTLNTEAFF. The full variable domain, with the rest looked up from reference TRBV18 and TRBJ1-1, is NAGVMQNPRHLVRRRGQEARLRCSPMKGHSHVYWYRQLPEEGLKFMVYLQKENIIDESGMPKERFSAEFPKEGPSILRIQQVVRGDSAAYFCASSPSADRTLNTEAFFGQGTRLTVV.